A selection of T cell receptor beta chains follows, all from one sample in a study of blood T cell repertoires in COVID-19. Repertoires were generated with immunoSEQ multiplex PCR, while TCRdb's copy carries only in-frame clones and drops some. The sample has more than 300,000 clones, more than 75% seen once; the top ten hold 0.9% to 1.5%. Material: PBMCs or T cells enriched from blood (not recorded which). The receptor source for this set is a woman in her late teens or twenties who had recovered from COVID-19. CDR3s include the opening cysteine and the closing phenylalanine or tryptophan. D genes are given only for firm matches. Clone size, where shown, is once, few, many, or a class for clones that have expanded.

j_call d_call v_call clone_size cdr3_aa cdr3_nt
TRBJ1-3 TRBD1 TRBV5-1 - CASSSTGVSGNTIYF TGCGCCAGCAGCTCTACAGGGGTCTCTGGAAACACCATATATTTT
TRBJ2-3 - TRBV5-8 - CASNLETDTQYF TGTGCCAGCAACCTTGAGACAGATACGCAGTATTTT
TRBJ1-1 TRBD1 TRBV6-5 - CASRQGALNTEAFF TGTGCCAGCCGGCAGGGGGCTTTGAACACTGAAGCTTTCTTT
TRBJ2-5 - TRBV7-2 - CASSTTGGLRPTQYF TGTGCCAGCAGCACCACCGGCGGGCTCCGCCCAACCCAGTACTTC
TRBJ2-7 - TRBV7-6 once CASGQRSGSGYEQYF TGTGCCAGCGGGCAGAGGAGCGGGTCCGGCTACGAGCAGTACTTC
TRBJ1-5 - TRBV10-2 - CASIGELDQPQHF TGCGCCAGCATTGGTGAACTTGATCAGCCCCAGCATTTT
TRBJ2-7 TRBD2 TRBV5-8 - CASSRKGTSGGGISYEQYF TGTGCCAGCAGCCGTAAAGGGACTAGCGGGGGAGGTATTTCCTACGAGCAGTACTTC
TRBJ2-7 - TRBV20-1 - CSASGEGWSTYEQYF TGCAGTGCTAGTGGAGAAGGATGGAGTACCTACGAGCAGTACTTC
TRBJ1-1 TRBD1 TRBV9 - CASSAGQLNTEAFF TGTGCCAGCAGCGCGGGACAGCTGAACACTGAAGCTTTCTTT
TRBJ2-1 TRBD2 TRBV28 - CASSLAGGRGNEQFF TGTGCCAGCAGTTTAGCGGGGGGCCGCGGCAATGAGCAGTTCTTC
TRBJ1-5 - TRBV5-5 once CASSPWRQGSNQPQHF TGTGCCAGCAGCCCCTGGAGGCAGGGGAGCAATCAGCCCCAGCATTTT
TRBJ2-7 - TRBV7-9 - CASSSGRVWGPVTEYEQYF TGTGCCAGCAGCTCCGGTCGGGTATGGGGGCCGGTTACGGAATACGAGCAGTACTTC
TRBJ2-1 - TRBV5-1 - CASSLVAGKVYNEQFF TGCGCCAGCAGCTTGGTGGCGGGGAAGGTATACAATGAGCAGTTCTTC
TRBJ2-7 TRBD1 TRBV5-6 - CASSWTGDASDSYEQYF TGTGCCAGCAGCTGGACAGGGGACGCTTCTGACTCCTACGAGCAGTACTTC
TRBJ2-2 TRBD1 TRBV2 - CASSGRDRGTGELFF TGTGCCAGCAGTGGCCGGGACAGGGGTACCGGGGAGCTGTTTTTT
TRBJ1-4 - TRBV19 - CASSPTEILNEKLFF TGTGCCAGTAGCCCCACAGAAATCTTGAATGAAAAACTGTTTTTT
TRBJ1-3 - TRBV11-2 - CASSPYRDQSGNTIYF TGTGCCAGCAGCCCTTACAGGGATCAATCTGGAAACACCATATATTTT
TRBJ1-1 - TRBV30 - CAWTGSGIEAFF TGTGCCTGGACTGGATCAGGGATTGAAGCTTTCTTT
TRBJ1-2 TRBD1 TRBV2 - CASSNTGGRSGYTF TGTGCCAGCAGTAATACAGGGGGCCGTTCGGGCTACACCTTC
TRBJ2-1 TRBD2 TRBV28 few CASSPWGGLGTSGYNEQFF TGTGCCAGCAGTCCCTGGGGGGGTCTCGGGACTAGCGGTTACAATGAGCAGTTCTTC
TRBJ2-4 - TRBV5-4 - CASSLAGGRPIQYF TGTGCCAGCAGCTTGGCCGGGGGTCGTCCCATTCAGTACTTC
TRBJ1-2 - TRBV19 - CASSIDLARPNYGYTF TGTGCCAGTAGTATAGATCTTGCCAGGCCAAACTATGGCTACACCTTC
TRBJ2-3 TRBD2 TRBV4-3 - CASSRTQGSSGGTDTQYF TGCGCCAGCAGCCGGACTCAAGGATCCAGCGGGGGCACAGATACGCAGTATTTT
TRBJ1-2 - TRBV2 many CASSQDRVYGYTF TGTGCCAGCAGCCAGGACAGAGTATATGGCTACACCTTC
TRBJ2-5 - TRBV7-2 - CASSFGSTETQYF TGTGCCAGCAGCTTTGGCTCAACAGAGACCCAGTACTTC
TRBJ1-1 TRBD1 TRBV5-4 - CASSLDPQGARTEAFF TGTGCCAGCAGCTTGGACCCCCAGGGGGCGAGAACTGAAGCTTTCTTT
TRBJ2-3 TRBD1 TRBV7-2 - CASSPRDRVLADTQYF TGTGCCAGCAGCCCCCGGGACAGGGTCCTCGCAGATACGCAGTATTTT
TRBJ1-5 - TRBV7-9 - CASSSSGDSNQPQHF TGTGCCAGCAGCTCCTCCGGAGATAGCAATCAGCCCCAGCATTTT